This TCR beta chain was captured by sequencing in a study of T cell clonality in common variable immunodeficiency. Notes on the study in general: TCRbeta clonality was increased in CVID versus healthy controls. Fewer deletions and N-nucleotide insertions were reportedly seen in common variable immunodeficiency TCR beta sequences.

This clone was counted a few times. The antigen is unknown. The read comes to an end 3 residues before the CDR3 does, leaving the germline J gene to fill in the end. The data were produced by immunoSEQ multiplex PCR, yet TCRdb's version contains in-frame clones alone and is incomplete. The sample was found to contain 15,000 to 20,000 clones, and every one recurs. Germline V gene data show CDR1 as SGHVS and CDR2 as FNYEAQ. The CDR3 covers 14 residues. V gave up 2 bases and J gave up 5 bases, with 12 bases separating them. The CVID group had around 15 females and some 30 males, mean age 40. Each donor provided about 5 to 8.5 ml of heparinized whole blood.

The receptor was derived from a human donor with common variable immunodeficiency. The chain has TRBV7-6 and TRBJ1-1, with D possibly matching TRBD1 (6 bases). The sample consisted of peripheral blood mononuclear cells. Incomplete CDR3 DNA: TGTGCCAGCAGCTTACAGGGGAGTAGGACTGAA. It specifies CASSLQGSRTE. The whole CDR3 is CASSLQGSRTEAFF.